This T cell receptor beta chain came from a study of OX40 agonist ivuxolimab in advanced cancers. Sequencing used immunoSEQ multiplex PCR; TCRdb keeps in-frame clones, though not all of them. The data show under 20,000 clones, about four fifths seen once. The germline CDR1 and CDR2 sequences are MNHNS and SASEGT. The CDR3 sequence is 11 residues long. Between the trimmed V and J ends, which lost 10 bases and 0 bases, there was a span of 7 bases. The clonotype was recovered from an adult with an advanced solid tumor such as melanoma, head and neck, liver or kidney cancer. This chain connects TRBV6-1 to TRBJ2-7; D remains ambiguous. Sequenced material: CD4+ or CD8+ T cells sorted from blood, taken in a trial of the OX40 agonist ivuxolimab. The CDR3, as DNA: TGTGCCATCACCGACTCCTACGAGCAGTACTTC. It is translated as CAITDSYEQYF.